Sequencing of this TCR beta chain was carried out in a study of blood T cell repertoires in COVID-19. Study in general: Samples representing acute and convalescent COVID-19 were sourced from the United States, Italy and Spain. PBMCs, B-cell-depleted T cells, or T cells provided the cDNA or gDNA that made up the material.

Per germline, CDR1 SGHRS and CDR2 YFSETQ. V shed 1 base and J shed 4 bases, with 9 bases lying between them. CDR3 length: 13 residues. TCRdb's copy holds only in-frame clones and misses some; the assay was immunoSEQ multiplex PCR. The sample shows around 150,000 clones, approximately 87% of them seen only once. The sequenced material came from peripheral blood. The clonotype was recovered from a man aged 45 to 65 with active COVID-19. V is TRBV5-1 and J is TRBJ2-7; a weak D match, TRBD2 (5 bases). The CDR3 spells CASSLPEGYEQYF. The CDR3, as DNA: TGCGCCAGCAGCTTGCCTGAGGGTTACGAGCAGTACTTC.